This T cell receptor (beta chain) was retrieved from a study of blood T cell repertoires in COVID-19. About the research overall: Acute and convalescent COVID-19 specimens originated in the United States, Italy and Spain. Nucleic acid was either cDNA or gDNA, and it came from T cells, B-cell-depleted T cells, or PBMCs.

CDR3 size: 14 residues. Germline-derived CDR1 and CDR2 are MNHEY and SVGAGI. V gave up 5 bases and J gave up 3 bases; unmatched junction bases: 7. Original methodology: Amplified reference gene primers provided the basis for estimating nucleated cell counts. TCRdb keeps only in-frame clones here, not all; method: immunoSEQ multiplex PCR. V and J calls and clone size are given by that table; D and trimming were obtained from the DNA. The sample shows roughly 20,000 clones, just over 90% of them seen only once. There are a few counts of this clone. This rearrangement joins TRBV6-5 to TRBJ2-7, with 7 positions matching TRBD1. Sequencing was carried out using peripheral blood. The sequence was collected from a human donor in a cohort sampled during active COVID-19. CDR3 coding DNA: TGTGCCAGCAGTCTGGGACAGCTCCTCTACGAGCAGTACTTC. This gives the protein CASSLGQLLYEQYF.